Included here is one T cell receptor beta chain sequence, with context. Its antigen is still unknown. The junction departs from the called germline gene at one end, perhaps through a read error. Reverse transcription of approximately 500 ng total RNA with a constant-region primer produced TCR beta cDNA. Researchers made the TCR beta libraries by running three nested multiplex PCR rounds with slightly modified ARM-PCR. For approximately 11 cycles apiece, the opening two PCR rounds ran with TRBV1-TRBV30 forward primers and a C-beta reverse primer. TCRdb used MiXCR to reprocess the multiplex PCR reads, holding one entry per CDR3 protein. Of over 25,000 distinct CDR3 sequences listed, roughly four fifths are singletons. The data stem from a study of tumor-infiltrating lymphocytes in primary liver carcinoma. Findings and limits, study-wide: A fraction of only about 7-25% of top clones appeared in all five tumor regions.

Taking about 20-31 mg of unsorted bulk tissue, the authors co-extracted RNA and DNA. By surgical resection, the patients were treated for their primary liver carcinoma. Patients were treatment-naive with chronic HBV infection. The germline V gene encodes CDR1 SGHDN and CDR2 FVKESK. CDR3 length: 16 amino acids. Material for sequencing was liver tumor tissue from sampling region 3. This sample's subset: tumor region T3, left-lateral pole. The genes are TRBV14 and TRBJ2-2, with D possibly being TRBD2 (6 bases). This clonotype originated in a man between 40 and 49 years old with primary liver carcinoma and hepatitis B virus infection. CDR3 DNA: TGTGCCAGCGGCCACAGAAGGATGGGACTCACCGGGGAGCTGTTTTTT. It codes for CASGHRRMGLTGELFF.